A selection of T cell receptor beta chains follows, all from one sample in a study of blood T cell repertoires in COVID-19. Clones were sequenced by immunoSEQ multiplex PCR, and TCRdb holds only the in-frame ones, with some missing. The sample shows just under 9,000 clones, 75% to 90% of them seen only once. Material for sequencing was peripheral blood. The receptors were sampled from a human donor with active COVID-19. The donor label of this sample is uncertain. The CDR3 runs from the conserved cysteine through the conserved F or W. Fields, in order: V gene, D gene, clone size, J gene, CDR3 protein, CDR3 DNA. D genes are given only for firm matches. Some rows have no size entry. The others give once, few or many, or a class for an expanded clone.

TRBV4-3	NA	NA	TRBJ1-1	CASSQARGTEAFF	TGCGCCAGCAGCCAGGCCCGGGGGACTGAAGCTTTCTTT
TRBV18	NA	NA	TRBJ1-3	CASSPSSGNTIYF	TGTGCCAGCTCACCCTCCTCTGGAAACACCATATATTTT
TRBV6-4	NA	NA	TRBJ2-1	CASLNWGGDNEQFF	TGTGCCAGCCTGAACTGGGGGGGCGACAATGAGCAGTTCTTC
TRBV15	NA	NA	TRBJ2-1	CATKRGGVDEQFF	TGTGCCACCAAGAGGGGGGGAGTCGATGAGCAGTTCTTC
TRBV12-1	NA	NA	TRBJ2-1	CASSLPGLAGGLNEQFF	TGTGCCAGCAGCTTGCCGGGACTAGCGGGAGGGCTTAATGAGCAGTTCTTC
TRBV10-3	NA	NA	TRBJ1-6	CAISESGGNSPLHF	TGTGCCATCAGTGAGTCGGGGGGAAATTCACCCCTCCACTTT
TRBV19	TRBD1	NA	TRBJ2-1	CASSIDRGPYNEQFF	TGTGCCAGTAGTATAGACAGGGGGCCCTACAATGAGCAGTTCTTC
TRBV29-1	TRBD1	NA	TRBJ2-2	CSVGWTGIGELFF	TGCAGCGTTGGATGGACAGGGATCGGGGAGCTGTTTTTT
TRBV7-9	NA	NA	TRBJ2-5	CASRADSQETQYF	TGTGCCAGCAGGGCGGACAGCCAAGAGACCCAGTACTTC
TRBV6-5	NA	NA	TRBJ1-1	CASKAVGEAFF	TGTGCCAGCAAAGCGGTGGGTGAAGCTTTCTTT
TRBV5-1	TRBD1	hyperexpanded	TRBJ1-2	CASSFGTGSGGYTF	TGCGCCAGCAGCTTCGGGACAGGGAGTGGTGGCTACACCTTC
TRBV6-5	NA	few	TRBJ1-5	CASSSQYSNQPQHF	TGTGCCAGCAGTTCCCAGTATAGCAATCAGCCCCAGCATTTT
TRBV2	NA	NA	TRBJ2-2	CASRDRDLQNTGELFF	TGTGCCAGCAGGGATAGGGACTTGCAGAACACCGGGGAGCTGTTTTTT
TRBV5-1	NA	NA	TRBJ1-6	CASSLGQPGGSPLHF	TGCGCCAGCAGCTTGGGGCAGCCCGGGGGTTCACCCCTCCACTTT
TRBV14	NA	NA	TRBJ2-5	CASSHGAETQYF	TGTGCCAGCAGCCATGGGGCGGAGACCCAGTACTTC
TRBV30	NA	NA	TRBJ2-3	CAWSVLTGRRSDTQYF	TGTGCCTGGAGTGTTCTGACAGGTCGTCGGTCGGATACGCAGTATTTT
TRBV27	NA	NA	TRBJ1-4	CASRPNRVSNEKLFF	TGTGCCAGCAGGCCAAACCGGGTTTCAAATGAAAAACTGTTTTTT
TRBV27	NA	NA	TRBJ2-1	CASSLGGGPYNEQFF	TGTGCCAGCAGTTTAGGCGGGGGCCCCTACAATGAGCAGTTCTTC
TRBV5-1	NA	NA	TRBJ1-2	CASSYGTSLSGYTF	TGCGCCAGCAGTTATGGGACTTCTCTCAGTGGCTACACCTTC
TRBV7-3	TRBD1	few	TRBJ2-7	CASSFGQGYEQYF	TGTGCCAGCAGCTTTGGACAGGGATACGAGCAGTACTTC
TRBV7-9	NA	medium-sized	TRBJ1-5	CASSPTTGGNQPQHF	TGTGCCAGCAGCCCCACTACCGGGGGCAATCAGCCCCAGCATTTT
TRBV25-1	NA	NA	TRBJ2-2	CASSESTGELFF	TGTGCCAGCAGTGAATCGACCGGGGAGCTGTTTTTT
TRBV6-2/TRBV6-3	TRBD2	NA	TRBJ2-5	CASSYKAGGPGTQYF	TGTGCCAGCAGTTATAAGGCGGGAGGGCCGGGGACCCAGTACTTC
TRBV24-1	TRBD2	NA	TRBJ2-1	CATSDSRSGRWNEQFF	TGTGCCACCAGTGATTCCCGCAGCGGGAGGTGGAATGAGCAGTTCTTC
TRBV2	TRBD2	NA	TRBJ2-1	CASRAGLAARYNEQFF	TGTGCCAGCAGGGCGGGACTAGCGGCTAGATACAATGAGCAGTTCTTC
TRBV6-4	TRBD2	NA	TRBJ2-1	CASSDSGTSGHNEQFF	TGTGCCAGCAGTGACTCAGGGACTAGCGGACACAATGAGCAGTTCTTC
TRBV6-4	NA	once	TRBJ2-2	CASSASNTGELFF	TGTGCCAGCAGTGCTAGCAACACCGGGGAGCTGTTTTTT